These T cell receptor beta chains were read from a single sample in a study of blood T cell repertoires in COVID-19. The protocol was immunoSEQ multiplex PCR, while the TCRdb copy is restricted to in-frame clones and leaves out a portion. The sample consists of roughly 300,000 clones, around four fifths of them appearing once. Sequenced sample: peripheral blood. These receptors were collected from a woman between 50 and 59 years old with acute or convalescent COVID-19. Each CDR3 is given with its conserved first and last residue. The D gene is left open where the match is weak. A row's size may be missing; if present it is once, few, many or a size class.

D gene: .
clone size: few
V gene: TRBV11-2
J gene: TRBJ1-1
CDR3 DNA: TGTGCCAGCAGCTTAGAGGTGACAGAAGCTTTCTTT
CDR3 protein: CASSLEVTEAFF

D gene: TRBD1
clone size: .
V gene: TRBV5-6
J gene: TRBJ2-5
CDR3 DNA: TGTGCCAGCAGCGCCAGACAGGGGAGTTTCCAAGAGACCCAGTACTTC
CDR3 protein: CASSARQGSFQETQYF

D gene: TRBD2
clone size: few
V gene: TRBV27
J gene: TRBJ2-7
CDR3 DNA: TGTGCCAGCAGACCGGGACTAGGATTACACGAGCAGTACTTC
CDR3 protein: CASRPGLGLHEQYF

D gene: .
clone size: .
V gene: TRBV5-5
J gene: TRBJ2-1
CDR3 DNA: TGTGCCAGCAGCTCGGGTCCTTTCGATTACAATGAGCAGTTCTTC
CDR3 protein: CASSSGPFDYNEQFF

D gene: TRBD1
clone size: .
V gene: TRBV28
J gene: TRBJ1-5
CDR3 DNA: TGTGCCAGCAGTTTAGGGGACAGGAACGATCAGCCCCAGCATTTT
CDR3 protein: CASSLGDRNDQPQHF

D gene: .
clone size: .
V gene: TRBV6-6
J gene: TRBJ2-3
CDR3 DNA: TGTGCCAGCACGTCACTGAGCGGCGGCACAGATACGCAGTATTTT
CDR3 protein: CASTSLSGGTDTQYF

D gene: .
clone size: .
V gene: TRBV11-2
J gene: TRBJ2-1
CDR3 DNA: TGTGCCAGCAGCCCTAGTCTCTATGAGCAGTTCTTC
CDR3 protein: CASSPSLYEQFF

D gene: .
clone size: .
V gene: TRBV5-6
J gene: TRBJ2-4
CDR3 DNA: TGTGCCAGCAGCTTGGCCCCGGGGAAGGAAGCCAAAAACATTCAGTACTTC
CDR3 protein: CASSLAPGKEAKNIQYF

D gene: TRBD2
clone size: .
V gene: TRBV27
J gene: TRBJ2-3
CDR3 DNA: TGTGCCAGCAGTTTAAGGGGCCAGCGGGAACATACGCAGTATTTT
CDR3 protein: CASSLRGQREHTQYF

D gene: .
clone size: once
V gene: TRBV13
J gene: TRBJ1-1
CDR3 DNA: TGTGCCAGCAGCTTAGGTCGGGCTGAAGCTTTCTTT
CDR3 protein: CASSLGRAEAFF

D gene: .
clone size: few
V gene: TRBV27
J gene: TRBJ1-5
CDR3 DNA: TGTGCCAGCTCCCCCAGGGAAGCTCAGCCCCAGCATTTT
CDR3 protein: CASSPREAQPQHF

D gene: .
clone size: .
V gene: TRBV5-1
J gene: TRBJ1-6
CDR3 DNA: TGCGCCAGCAGCTTGTCAGGAGGTGGGAATAATTCACCCCTCCACTTT
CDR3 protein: CASSLSGGGNNSPLHF

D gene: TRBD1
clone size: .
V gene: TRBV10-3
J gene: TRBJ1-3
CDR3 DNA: TGTGCCATCTTCTCGGGACAGGGGACTGGAAACACCATATATTTT
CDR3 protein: CAIFSGQGTGNTIYF

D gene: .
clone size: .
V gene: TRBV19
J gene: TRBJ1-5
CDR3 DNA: TGTGCCAGTAGTATACAGGCAGGTTTGAGTCAGCCCCAGCATTTT
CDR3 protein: CASSIQAGLSQPQHF

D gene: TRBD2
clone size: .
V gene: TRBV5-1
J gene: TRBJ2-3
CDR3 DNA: TGCGCCAGCAGCTTGGGTAGCGGGGGAACTAGCACAGATACGCAGTATTTT
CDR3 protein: CASSLGSGGTSTDTQYF

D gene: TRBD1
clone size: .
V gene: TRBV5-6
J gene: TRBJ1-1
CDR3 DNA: TGTGCCAGCGTTCCATGGACAGGGGAACTTGAAGCTTTCTTT
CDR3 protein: CASVPWTGELEAFF

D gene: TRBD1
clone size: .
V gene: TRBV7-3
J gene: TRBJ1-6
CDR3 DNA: TGTGCCAGCAGCAGGGGGCGAGATAATTCACCCCTCCACTTT
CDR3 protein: CASSRGRDNSPLHF

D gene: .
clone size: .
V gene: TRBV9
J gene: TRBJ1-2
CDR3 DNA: TGTGCCAGCAGCACTGGGGGCAGTGCTAACTATGGCTACACCTTC
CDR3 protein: CASSTGGSANYGYTF

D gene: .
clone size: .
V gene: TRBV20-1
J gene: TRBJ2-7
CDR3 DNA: TGCAGTGTCGGGGCCTACGAGCAGTACTTC
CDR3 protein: CSVGAYEQYF

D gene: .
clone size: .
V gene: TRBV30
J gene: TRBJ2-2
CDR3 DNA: TGTGCCTGGAGTGTCTTGGCTTTCGGGGAGCTGTTTTTT
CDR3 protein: CAWSVLAFGELFF

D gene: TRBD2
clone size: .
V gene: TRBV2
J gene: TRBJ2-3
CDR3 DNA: TGTGCCAGCAGTGGCCCTAGCGGGGTCACAGATACGCAGTATTTT
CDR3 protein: CASSGPSGVTDTQYF

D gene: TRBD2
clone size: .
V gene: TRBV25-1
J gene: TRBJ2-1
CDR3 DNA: TGTGCCAGCAGTGAAATGACTAGCGGAGACAATGAGCAGTTCTTC
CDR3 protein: CASSEMTSGDNEQFF

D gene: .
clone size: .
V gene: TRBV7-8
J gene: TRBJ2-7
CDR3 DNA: TGTGCCAGCAGAAGCGGCTACGAGCAGTACTTC
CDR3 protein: CASRSGYEQYF

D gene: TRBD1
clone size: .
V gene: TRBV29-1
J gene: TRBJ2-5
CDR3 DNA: TGCAGCGGATACAGGGACAGACAAGAGACCCAGTACTTC
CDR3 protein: CSGYRDRQETQYF

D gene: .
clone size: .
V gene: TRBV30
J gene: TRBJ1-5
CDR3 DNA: TGTGCCTGGAGTGACGAGGGATTGAGCAATCAGCCCCAGCATTTT
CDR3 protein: CAWSDEGLSNQPQHF